This note documents a single T cell receptor beta chain sequence. The antigen remains unidentified. The data derive from a study of T cells after yellow fever vaccination. Study results and caveats: High-abundance clonotypes from the bulk population could contaminate FACS-sorted repertoires.

The V and J ends lost 5 bases and 10 bases, in that order; junction bases with no gene match: 14. Germline-derived CDR1 and CDR2 are SQVTM and ANQGSEA. The CDR3 consists of 15 residues. TCRdb passed the 5' RACE reads through MiXCR, listing each CDR3 protein once. Among around 250,000 distinct CDR3 sequences listed, about 5% were seen once. The receptor was isolated from a man younger than 35 who received the YFV17D yellow fever vaccine. J is TRBJ2-1 and V is TRBV29-1, with 10 bases aligning to TRBD2. Sample: CD4+ T cells sorted from PBMCs, taken on the day of the yellow fever booster vaccination. The CDR3 nucleotides read TGCAGCGTTACGCGACTAGCGGGTGGACTAAGGGAGCAGTTCTTC. As protein: CSVTRLAGGLREQFF.